What follows describes a single T cell receptor beta chain. The entry originates in a study of T cells in Graves' hyperthyroidism and ophthalmopathy. The V end lost 5 bases, the J end lost 3 bases, and 14 bases lay between the germline ends. This CDR3 is 14 amino acids long. It was uncontrolled infection, other autoimmune disease, pregnancy or lactation that excluded patients. Template material for amplifying TCR beta CDR3 regions consisted of RNA transcripts. TCR CDR3 underwent first-round RT-PCR with the HTBI primer set. A single record per CDR3 protein comes from TCRdb applying MiXCR to the multiplex PCR reads. This table has hundreds of thousands of distinct CDR3 sequences, roughly 20% appearing once.

The chain joins TRBV12-3 or TRBV12-4 to TRBJ2-7, with D possibly TRBD1 on 5 matching bases. This sequence was found in a man under 40 with Graves' ophthalmopathy. Input material: blood. CDR3 protein: CASSVLGVVYEQYF. The DNA of the CDR3 is TGTGCCAGCAGTGTCCTAGGGGTTGTCTACGAGCAGTACTTC.